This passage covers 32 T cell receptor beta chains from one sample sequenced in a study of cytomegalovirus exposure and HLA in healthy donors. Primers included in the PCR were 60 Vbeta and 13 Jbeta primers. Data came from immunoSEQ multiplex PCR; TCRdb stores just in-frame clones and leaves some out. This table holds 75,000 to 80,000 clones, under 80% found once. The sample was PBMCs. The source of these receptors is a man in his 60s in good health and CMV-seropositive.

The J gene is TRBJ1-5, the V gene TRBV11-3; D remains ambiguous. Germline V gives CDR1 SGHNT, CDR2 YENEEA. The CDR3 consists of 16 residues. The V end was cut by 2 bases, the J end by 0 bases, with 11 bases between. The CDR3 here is CASSLSRIHSNQPQHF. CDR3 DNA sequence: TGTGCCAGCAGCTTAAGCCGTATTCATAGCAATCAGCCCCAGCATTTT.

The CDR3 DNA follows: TGTGCCACAAGCGCGGCGCTAGCGGGACCCTACGAGCAGTACTTC. This gives the protein CATSAALAGPYEQYF. The V call is TRBV5-6, the J call TRBJ2-7; 9 bases agree with TRBD2. Trimming at V came to 9 bases and at J to 2 bases, leaving 12 bases not matched to a gene. Per germline, CDR1 SGHDT and CDR2 YYEEEE. The CDR3 has 15 amino acids.

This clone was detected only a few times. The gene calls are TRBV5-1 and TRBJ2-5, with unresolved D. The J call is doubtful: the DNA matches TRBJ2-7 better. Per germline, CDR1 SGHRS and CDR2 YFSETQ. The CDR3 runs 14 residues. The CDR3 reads CASSLLGSSYEQYF. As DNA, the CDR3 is TGCGCCAGCAGCTTGTTAGGTAGCTCGTACGAGCAGTACTTC.

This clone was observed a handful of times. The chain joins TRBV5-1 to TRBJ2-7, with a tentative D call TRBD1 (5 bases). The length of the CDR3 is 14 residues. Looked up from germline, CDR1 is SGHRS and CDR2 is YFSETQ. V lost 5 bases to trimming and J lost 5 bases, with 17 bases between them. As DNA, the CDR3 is TGCGCCAGCAGACTGCAGGGTTCGGCCCACGAGCAGTACTTC. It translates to CASRLQGSAHEQYF.

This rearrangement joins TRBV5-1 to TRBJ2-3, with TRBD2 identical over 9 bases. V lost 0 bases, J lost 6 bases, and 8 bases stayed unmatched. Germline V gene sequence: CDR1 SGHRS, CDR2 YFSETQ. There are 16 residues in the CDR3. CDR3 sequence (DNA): TGCGCCAGCAGCTTGGCCTTAGCGGGAGTGGTTGATACGCAGTATTTT. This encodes CASSLALAGVVDTQYF.

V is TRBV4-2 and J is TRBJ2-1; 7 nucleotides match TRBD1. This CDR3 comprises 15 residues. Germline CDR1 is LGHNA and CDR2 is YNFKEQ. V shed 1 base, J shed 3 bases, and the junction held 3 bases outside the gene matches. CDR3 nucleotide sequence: TGTGCCAGCAGCCAAGCGGGGACAGACTACAATGAGCAGTTCTTC. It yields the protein CASSQAGTDYNEQFF.

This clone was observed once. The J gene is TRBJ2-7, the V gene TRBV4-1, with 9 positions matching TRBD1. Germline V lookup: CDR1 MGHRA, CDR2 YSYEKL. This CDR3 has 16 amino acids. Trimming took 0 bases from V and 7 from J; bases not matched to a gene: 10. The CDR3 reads CASSQEAQGATDEQYF. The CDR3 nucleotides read TGCGCCAGCAGCCAAGAGGCACAGGGGGCTACGGATGAGCAGTACTTC.

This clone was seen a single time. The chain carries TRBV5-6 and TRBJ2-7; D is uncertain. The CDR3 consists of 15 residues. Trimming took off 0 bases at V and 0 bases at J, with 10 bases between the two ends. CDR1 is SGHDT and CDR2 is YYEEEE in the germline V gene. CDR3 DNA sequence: TGTGCCAGCAGCTTGGGAGACATCAGCTCCTACGAGCAGTACTTC. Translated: CASSLGDISSYEQYF.

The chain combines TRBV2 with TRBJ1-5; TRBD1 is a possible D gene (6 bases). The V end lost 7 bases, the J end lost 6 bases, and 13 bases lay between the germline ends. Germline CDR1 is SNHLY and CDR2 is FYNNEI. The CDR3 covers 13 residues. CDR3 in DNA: TGTGCCAGCAATAGACAGGAGCGTCAGCCCCAGCATTTT. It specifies CASNRQERQPQHF.

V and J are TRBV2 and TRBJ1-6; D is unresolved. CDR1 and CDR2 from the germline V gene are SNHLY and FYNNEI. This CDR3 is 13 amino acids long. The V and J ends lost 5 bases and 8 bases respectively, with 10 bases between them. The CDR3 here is CASSPRVDSPLHF. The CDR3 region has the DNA TGTGCCAGCAGTCCGAGGGTGGATTCACCCCTCCACTTT.

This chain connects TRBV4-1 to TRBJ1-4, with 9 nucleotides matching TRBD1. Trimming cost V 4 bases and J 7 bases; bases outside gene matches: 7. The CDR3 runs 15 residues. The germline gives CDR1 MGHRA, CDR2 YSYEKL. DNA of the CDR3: TGCGCCAGCAGCCCTACAGGGGGCTTAGGTGAAAAACTGTTTTTT. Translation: CASSPTGGLGEKLFF.

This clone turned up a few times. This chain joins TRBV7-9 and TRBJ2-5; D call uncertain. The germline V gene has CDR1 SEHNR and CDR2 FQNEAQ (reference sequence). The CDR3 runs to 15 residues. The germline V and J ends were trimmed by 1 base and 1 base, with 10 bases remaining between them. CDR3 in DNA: TGTGCCAGCAGCTTAGGATCGGCAGGCCAAGAGACCCAGTACTTC. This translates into CASSLGSAGQETQYF.

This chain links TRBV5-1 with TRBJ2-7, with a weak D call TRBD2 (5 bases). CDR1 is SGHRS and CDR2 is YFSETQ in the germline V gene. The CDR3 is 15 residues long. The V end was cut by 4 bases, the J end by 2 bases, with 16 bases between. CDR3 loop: CASSPGLSGTYEQYF. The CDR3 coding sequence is TGCGCCAGCAGCCCGGGGTTATCGGGCACCTACGAGCAGTACTTC.

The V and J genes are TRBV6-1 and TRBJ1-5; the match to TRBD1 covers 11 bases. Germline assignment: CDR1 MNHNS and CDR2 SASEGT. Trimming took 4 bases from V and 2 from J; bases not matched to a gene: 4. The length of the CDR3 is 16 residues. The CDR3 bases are TGTGCCAGCAGTGGTTCGGACAGGGGGCGCAATCAGCCCCAGCATTTT. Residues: CASSGSDRGRNQPQHF.

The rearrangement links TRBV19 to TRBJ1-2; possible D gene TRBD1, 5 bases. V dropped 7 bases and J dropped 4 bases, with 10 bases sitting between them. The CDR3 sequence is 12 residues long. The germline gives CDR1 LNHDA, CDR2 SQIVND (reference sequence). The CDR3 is CASTKRGYGYTF. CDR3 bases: TGTGCCAGTACCAAAAGGGGCTATGGCTACACCTTC.

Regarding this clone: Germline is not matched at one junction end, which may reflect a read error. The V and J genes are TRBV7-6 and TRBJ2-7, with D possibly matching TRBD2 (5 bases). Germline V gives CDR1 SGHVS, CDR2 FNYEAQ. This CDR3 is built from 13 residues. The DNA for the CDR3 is TGTGCCAGCAGCTTAGAAGGACTGCGTGGGATCGGCTTC. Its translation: CASSLEGLRGIGF.

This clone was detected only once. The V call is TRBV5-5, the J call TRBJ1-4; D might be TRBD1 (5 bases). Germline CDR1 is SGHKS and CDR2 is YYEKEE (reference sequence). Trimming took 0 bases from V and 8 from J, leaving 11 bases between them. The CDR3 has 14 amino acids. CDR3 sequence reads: CASSLAGGEEKLFF. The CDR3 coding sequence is TGTGCCAGCAGCTTGGCCGGGGGGGAGGAAAAACTGTTTTTT.

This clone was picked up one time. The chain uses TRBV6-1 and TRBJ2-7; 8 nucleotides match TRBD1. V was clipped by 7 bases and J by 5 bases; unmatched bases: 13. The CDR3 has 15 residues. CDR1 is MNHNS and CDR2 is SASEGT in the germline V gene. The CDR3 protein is CASKILRTGKNEQYF. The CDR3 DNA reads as TGTGCCAGCAAGATACTACGGACAGGGAAGAACGAGCAGTACTTC.

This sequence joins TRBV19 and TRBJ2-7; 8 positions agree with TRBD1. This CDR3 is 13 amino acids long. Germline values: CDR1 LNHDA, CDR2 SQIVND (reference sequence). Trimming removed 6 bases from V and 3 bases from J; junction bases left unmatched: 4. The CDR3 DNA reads TGTGCCAGTAGGGGACAGGAAAGCTACGAGCAGTACTTC. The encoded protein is CASRGQESYEQYF.

The CDR3, as DNA: TGTGCCAGCAGCATCCAGGGAATCTACGAGCAGTACTTC. Its translation: CASSIQGIYEQYF. This sequence joins TRBV13 and TRBJ2-7; possible D gene TRBD1, 5 bases. This CDR3 contains 13 residues. Germline V gene sequence: CDR1 PRHDT, CDR2 FYEKMQ (reference sequence). The V end was cut by 5 bases, the J end by 3 bases, with 11 bases between.

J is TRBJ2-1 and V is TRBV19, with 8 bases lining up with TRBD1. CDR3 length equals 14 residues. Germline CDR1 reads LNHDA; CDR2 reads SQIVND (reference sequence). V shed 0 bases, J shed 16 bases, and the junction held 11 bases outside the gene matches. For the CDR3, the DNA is TGTGCCAGTAGTATAGATCTTGGGACAGGTAAAATCTTCTTC. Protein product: CASSIDLGTGKIFF.

The CDR3 DNA reads TGTGCCAGCACAGACCGGGACAGGGTCGCCTACGAGCAGTACTTC. Its protein is CASTDRDRVAYEQYF. The chain recombines TRBV5-5 with TRBJ2-7; 9 bases match TRBD1. The CDR3 sequence is 15 residues long. Per the germline V gene, CDR1 is SGHKS and CDR2 is YYEKEE (reference sequence). J gave up 2 bases and V 6 bases, and 9 bases lay outside the gene matches.

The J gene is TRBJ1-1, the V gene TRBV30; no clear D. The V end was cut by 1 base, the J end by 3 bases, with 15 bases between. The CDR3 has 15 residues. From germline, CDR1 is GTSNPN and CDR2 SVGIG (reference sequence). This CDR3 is CAWSAQDLRYTEAFF. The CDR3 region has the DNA TGTGCCTGGAGTGCCCAGGATCTTCGGTACACTGAAGCTTTCTTT.

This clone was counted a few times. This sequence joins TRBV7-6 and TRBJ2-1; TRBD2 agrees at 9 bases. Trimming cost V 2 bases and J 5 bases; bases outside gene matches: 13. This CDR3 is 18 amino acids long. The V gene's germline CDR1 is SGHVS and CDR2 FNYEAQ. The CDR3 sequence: CASSLFGRLAGWNNEQFF. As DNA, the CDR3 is TGTGCCAGCAGCTTATTTGGCCGCCTAGCGGGATGGAACAATGAGCAGTTCTTC.

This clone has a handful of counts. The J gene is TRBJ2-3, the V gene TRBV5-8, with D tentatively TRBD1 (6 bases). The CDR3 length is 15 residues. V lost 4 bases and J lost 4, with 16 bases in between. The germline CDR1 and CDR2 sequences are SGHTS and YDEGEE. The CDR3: CASSRQDRWADTQYF. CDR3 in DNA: TGTGCCAGCAGCCGACAAGACAGGTGGGCAGATACGCAGTATTTT.

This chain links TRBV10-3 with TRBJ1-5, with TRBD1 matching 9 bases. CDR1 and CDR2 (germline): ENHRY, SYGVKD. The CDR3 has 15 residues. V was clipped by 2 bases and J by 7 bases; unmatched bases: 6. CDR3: CAISETGTGYQPQHF. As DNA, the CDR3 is TGTGCCATCAGTGAGACCGGGACAGGGTACCAGCCCCAGCATTTT.

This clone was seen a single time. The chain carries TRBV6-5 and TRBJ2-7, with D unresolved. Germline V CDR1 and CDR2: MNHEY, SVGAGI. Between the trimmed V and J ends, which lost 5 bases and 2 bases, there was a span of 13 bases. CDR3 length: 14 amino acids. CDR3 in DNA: TGTGCCAGCAGTCACAGAATCATGACCTACGAGCAGTACTTC. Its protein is CASSHRIMTYEQYF.

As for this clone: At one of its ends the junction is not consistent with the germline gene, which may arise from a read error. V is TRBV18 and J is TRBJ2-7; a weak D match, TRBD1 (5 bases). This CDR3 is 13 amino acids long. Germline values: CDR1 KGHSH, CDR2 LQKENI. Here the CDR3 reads CTSSLRQSYEQYF. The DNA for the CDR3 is TGTACCAGTTCACTTCGACAGTCCTACGAGCAGTACTTC.

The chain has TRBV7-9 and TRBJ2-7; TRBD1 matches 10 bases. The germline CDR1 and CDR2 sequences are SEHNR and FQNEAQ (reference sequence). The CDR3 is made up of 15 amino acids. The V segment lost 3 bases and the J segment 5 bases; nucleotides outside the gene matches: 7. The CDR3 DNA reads TGTGCCAGCAGCTTGTTGACAGGGGGCTTGGACGAGCAGTACTTC. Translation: CASSLLTGGLDEQYF.

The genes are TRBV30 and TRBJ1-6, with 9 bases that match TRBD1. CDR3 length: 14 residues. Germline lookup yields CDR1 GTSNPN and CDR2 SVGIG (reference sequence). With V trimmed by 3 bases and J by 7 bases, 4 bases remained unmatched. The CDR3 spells CAWRTGTGNSPLHF. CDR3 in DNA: TGTGCCTGGAGGACCGGGACAGGGAATTCACCCCTCCACTTT.

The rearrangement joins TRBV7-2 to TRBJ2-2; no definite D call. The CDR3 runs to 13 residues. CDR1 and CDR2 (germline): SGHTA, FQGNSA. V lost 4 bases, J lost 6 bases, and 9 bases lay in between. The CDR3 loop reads CASSSFSPGELFF. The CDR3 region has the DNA TGTGCCAGCAGCTCTTTTAGCCCCGGGGAGCTGTTTTTT. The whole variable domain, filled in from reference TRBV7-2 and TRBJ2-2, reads GAGVSQSPSNKVTEKGKDVELRCDPISGHTALYWYRQSLGQGLEFLIYFQGNSAPDKSGLPSDRFSAERTGGSVSTLTIQRTQQEDSAVYLCASSSFSPGELFFGEGSRLTVL.

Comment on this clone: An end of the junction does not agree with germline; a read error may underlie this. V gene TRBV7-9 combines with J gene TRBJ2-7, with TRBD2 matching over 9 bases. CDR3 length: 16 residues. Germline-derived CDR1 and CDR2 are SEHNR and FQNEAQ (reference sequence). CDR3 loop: CSSSLSGTSRSYEQYF. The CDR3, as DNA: TGTTCCAGCAGCTTATCGGGGACTAGCCGCTCCTACGAGCAGTACTTC.